This T cell receptor beta chain was sequenced for a study of T cell changes during pregnancy in multiple sclerosis (dated by TCRdb to the late 2010s). Broadly, across the study: Changes in the T cell repertoire over the course of pregnancy were examined in this study in women with multiple sclerosis.

With respect to this clone: Its antigen remains undetermined. Within one base of it there is no much larger clone, and no base qualities were kept.

The CDR3 holds 13 amino acids from the cysteine to the phenylalanine. Just the 39-base CDR3 DNA is kept, in frame starting at base 1. CDR1 SGHDT and CDR2 YYEEEE are derived from the germline V gene. At the junction V is shortened by 3 bases and J by 3 bases, with 9 bases in between. Library creation used the immunoSEQ multiplex PCR assay. TCRdb holds this immuneACCESS table with in-frame rearrangements only. Some clones are missing; in checked studies, unresolved V genes explain under half, and the rest has no known cause. The sample profile shows some 32,000 clones; about nine tenths of them were found once. The ten largest clones capture around 4.5% of the sample.

The rearranged segments are TRBV5-6 and TRBJ1-1; no D gene call is confident. This clonotype was obtained from a female donor with multiple sclerosis, enrolled in a pregnancy study. Here the sequenced sample was CD8+ T cells from peripheral blood mononuclear cells, taken in the second trimester of pregnancy. The bases read TGTGCCAGCAGCTGGGCCGATGACACTGAAGCTTTCTTT. Its protein is CASSWADDTEAFF.